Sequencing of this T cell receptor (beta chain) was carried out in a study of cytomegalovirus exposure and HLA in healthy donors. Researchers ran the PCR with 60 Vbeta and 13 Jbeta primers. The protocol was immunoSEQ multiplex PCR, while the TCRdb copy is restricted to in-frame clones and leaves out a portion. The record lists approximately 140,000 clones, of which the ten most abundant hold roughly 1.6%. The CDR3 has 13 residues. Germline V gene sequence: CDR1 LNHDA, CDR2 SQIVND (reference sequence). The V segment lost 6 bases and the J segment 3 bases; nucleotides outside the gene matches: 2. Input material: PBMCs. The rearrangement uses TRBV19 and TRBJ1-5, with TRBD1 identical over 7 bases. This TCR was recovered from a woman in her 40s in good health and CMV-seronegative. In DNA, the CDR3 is TGTGCCAGTAGCGACAGGGTCAATCAGCCCCAGCATTTT. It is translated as CASSDRVNQPQHF.